The 27 T cell receptor beta chains listed next were all sequenced from one sample in a study of breast tumors, draining lymph nodes, adjacent tissues. Axillary draining lymph nodes of breast cancer patients supplied the node samples. Each CDR3 protein gets one entry after TCRdb re-called the multiplex PCR reads with MiXCR. This sample has approximately 200,000 distinct CDR3 sequences, with roughly 31% found just once. Sample: axillary lymph node tissue. Source of these receptors: a female donor with breast cancer. Some clones in this sample may be carry-over from other donors' samples.

The rearrangement joins TRBV7-8 to TRBJ1-5; a weak D match, TRBD1 (5 bases). This CDR3 region has 15 residues. Looked up from germline, CDR1 is SGHVS and CDR2 is FQNEAQ. V lost 3 bases and J 7 bases, leaving 16 bases between the germline ends. The CDR3 region is CASSFAGGLEQPQHF. CDR3 DNA: TGTGCCAGCAGCTTTGCCGGGGGACTGGAACAGCCCCAGCATTTT.

This clonotype was observed many times. The chain recombines TRBV19 with TRBJ2-5, with TRBD2 matching over 8 bases. This CDR3 spans 15 amino acids. CDR1 and CDR2 (germline): LNHDA, SQIVND (reference sequence). V shed 1 base, J shed 4 bases, and the junction held 5 bases outside the gene matches. The CDR3 here is CASSIGTAGGETQYF. DNA of the CDR3: TGTGCCAGTAGTATAGGGACCGCGGGAGGAGAGACCCAGTACTTC.

This clonotype was seen repeatedly, ten times or more. This rearrangement joins TRBV7-6 to TRBJ2-6; D gene unclear. Trimming stripped 5 bases from V and 3 bases from J, with 8 bases between. CDR1 SGHVS and CDR2 FNYEAQ come from the germline V gene. The CDR3 spans 14 residues. The CDR3 protein is CASSRLGGANVLTF. As DNA, the CDR3 is TGTGCCAGCAGCCGTCTAGGTGGGGCCAACGTCCTGACTTTC.

The V and J genes are TRBV27 and TRBJ2-7, with 8 bases identical to TRBD2. With V trimmed by 2 bases and J by 0 bases, 6 bases remained unmatched. The CDR3 has 16 amino acids. Germline CDR1 reads MNHEY; CDR2 reads SMNVEV (reference sequence). Here the CDR3 reads CASSLVGLGISYEQYF. Here the CDR3 DNA reads TGTGCCAGCAGTTTAGTGGGACTAGGGATCTCCTACGAGCAGTACTTC.

This clonotype was detected many times. The chain links TRBV6-5 to TRBJ1-2; 8 nucleotides line up with TRBD1. CDR3 length: 13 residues. CDR1 and CDR2 (germline): MNHEY, SVGAGI. With V trimmed by 6 bases and J by 8 bases, 8 bases remained unmatched. The CDR3 sequence: CASSPWTGKGYTF. The CDR3 nucleotides read TGTGCCAGCAGCCCGTGGACAGGGAAGGGCTACACCTTC.

With regard to this clonotype: Possible read error: a much larger clone is one base away. The conserved phenylalanine or tryptophan is not found at the CDR3 terminus, so this likely reflects a read error. This chain joins TRBV5-1 and TRBJ2-5; TRBD2 matches at 15 bases. Per the germline V gene, CDR1 is SGHRS and CDR2 is YFSETQ. V dropped 4 bases and J dropped 5; count of bases not matched to a gene: 9. The CDR3 contains 17 residues. In DNA form, the CDR3 reads TGCGCCAGCAGCCACGGACTAGCGGGGGGGCGAGCGGAGACCCAGTACTGC. Translation gives CASSHGLAGGRAETQYC.

This clonotype was counted at least ten times. The rearrangement links TRBV7-8 to TRBJ2-3; 10 bases align to TRBD2. The junction had 2 bases not matched to a gene; V was cut back by 2 bases and J by 9 bases. Germline-derived CDR1 and CDR2 are SGHVS and FQNEAQ. The CDR3 totals 13 residues. The CDR3 DNA follows: TGTGCCAGCAGCTTACTAGCGGGAGCCACGCAGTATTTT. It translates to CASSLLAGATQYF.

This clonotype occurred many times. The chain combines TRBV7-9 with TRBJ2-5; 8 bases agree with TRBD2. The CDR3 runs 15 residues. The V and J ends lost 1 base and 1 base, in that order; junction bases with no gene match: 2. Germline V lookup: CDR1 SEHNR, CDR2 FQNEAQ (reference sequence). CDR3 nucleotide sequence: TGTGCCAGCAGCTTAGTGCGGGAGGCCCAAGAGACCCAGTACTTC. Residues: CASSLVREAQETQYF.

This clonotype was seen many times. The V and J genes are TRBV6-5 and TRBJ1-4; possibly TRBD1 for D (5 bases). The CDR3 contains 15 residues. The germline V gene has CDR1 MNHEY and CDR2 SVGAGI. Trimming removed 6 bases from V and 1 base from J, with 12 bases in between. This chain's CDR3 is CASSPSGVTNEKLFF. The CDR3 coding sequence is TGTGCCAGCAGCCCCTCGGGGGTAACTAATGAAAAACTGTTTTTT.

At least ten counts were recorded for this clonotype. The chain carries TRBV7-6 and TRBJ2-4; no firm D call. The V gene's germline CDR1 is SGHVS and CDR2 FNYEAQ. This CDR3 region has 16 residues. V lost 0 bases to trimming and J lost 8 bases, with 17 bases between them. The chain's CDR3 is CASSLAPPARRDIQYF. The CDR3 DNA reads TGTGCCAGCAGCTTAGCGCCCCCAGCCCGACGGGACATTCAGTACTTC.

This clonotype appeared many times. The chain has TRBV5-1 and TRBJ2-2; the match to TRBD1 covers 8 bases. The V gene end was trimmed by 5 bases and the J gene end by 1 base; junction bases not matched to a gene: 7. Germline V CDR1 and CDR2: SGHRS, YFSETQ. The CDR3 covers 16 residues. In DNA form, the CDR3 reads TGCGCCAGCAGTGACCGTGGGACAGGGAACACCGGGGAGCTGTTTTTT. Protein sequence: CASSDRGTGNTGELFF. Using reference TRBV5-1 and TRBJ2-2 for the parts outside the CDR3, the full variable domain is KAGVTQTPRYLIKTRGQQVTLSCSPISGHRSVSWYQQTPGQGLQFLFEYFSETQRNKGNFPGRFSGRQFSNSRSEMNVSTLELGDSALYLCASSDRGTGNTGELFFGEGSRLTVL.

This clonotype was found many times. The chain recombines TRBV3-1 with TRBJ2-7; D unresolved. The DNA end is a closer match to TRBJ2-5, so the J assignment may be wrong. Germline lookup yields CDR1 LGHDT and CDR2 YNNKEL (reference sequence). There are 11 residues in the CDR3. This CDR3 is CASSQGGTQYF. DNA of the CDR3: TGTGCCAGCAGCCAAGGGGGGACCCAGTACTTC.

The chain links TRBV15 to TRBJ1-1; D might be TRBD1 (6 bases). The V end lost 2 bases, the J end lost 0 bases, and 7 bases lay between the germline ends. The germline V gene has CDR1 LNHNV and CDR2 YYDKDF (reference sequence). The CDR3 runs to 14 residues. The CDR3 DNA follows: TGTGCCACCAGCAGATGGGACATGAACACTGAAGCTTTCTTT. Amino acid sequence: CATSRWDMNTEAFF.

Worth noting for this clonotype: Possible read error: a much larger clone is one base away. The chain has TRBV5-4 and TRBJ2-5, with 8 bases matching TRBD2. The length of the CDR3 is 15 residues. With V trimmed by 4 bases and J by 1 base, 6 bases remained unmatched. Germline CDR1 SGHNT, CDR2 YYREEE (reference sequence). CDR3 residues: CASSQSGGFQETQYF. The CDR3 DNA is TGTGCCAGCAGCCAAAGCGGGGGTTTCCAAGAGACCCAGTACTTC. The variable domain in full, completed from reference TRBV5-4 and TRBJ2-5, reads ETGVTQSPTHLIKTRGQQVTLRCSSQSGHNTVSWYQQALGQGPQFIFQYYREEENGRGNFPPRFSGLQFPNYSSELNVNALELDDSALYLCASSQSGGFQETQYFGPGTRLLVL.

Note on this clonotype: A much larger clone lies one base from this, so it may be a read error. The chain uses TRBV24-1 and TRBJ2-5, with a weak D call TRBD2 (6 bases). CDR3 length equals 13 residues. From germline, CDR1 is KGHDR and CDR2 SFDVKD. The chain's CDR3 is CASSSSGRGTQCF. The CDR3 DNA reads TGTGCCAGCAGTTCCTCGGGCCGGGGGACCCAGTGCTTC.

This clonotype has at least ten counts. The chain recombines TRBV3-1 with TRBJ1-2; D might be TRBD1 (5 bases). The CDR3 loop spans 14 amino acids. Between the trimmed V and J ends, which lost 0 bases and 7 bases, there was a span of 12 bases. Germline values: CDR1 LGHDT, CDR2 YNNKEL (reference sequence). CDR3 loop: CASSQDVGEVGYTF. The CDR3 DNA reads TGTGCCAGCAGCCAAGATGTGGGGGAGGTTGGCTACACCTTC.

The gene calls are TRBV20-1 and TRBJ1-1, with D maybe TRBD1 (6 bases). V dropped 6 bases and J dropped 4 bases, with 18 bases sitting between them. Per germline, CDR1 DFQATT and CDR2 SNEGSKA (reference sequence). This CDR3 spans 14 amino acids. CDR3 protein: CSARYRGAGTEAFF. The CDR3 DNA reads as TGCAGTGCCCGTTATAGGGGGGCGGGCACTGAAGCTTTCTTT.

On this clonotype: At one end the junction does not follow the germline gene, possibly because of a read error. The CDR3 loop reads CASSRDGYNDKLFF. As DNA, the CDR3 is TGCGCCAGCAGCCGGGACGGTTATAATGACAAACTGTTTTTT. This chain joins TRBV5-1 and TRBJ1-4; perhaps TRBD1 as D (5 bases). This CDR3 has 14 amino acids. The germline gives CDR1 SGHRS, CDR2 YFSETQ. Full variable domain (outside the CDR3, taken from reference TRBV5-1 and TRBJ1-4): KAGVTQTPRYLIKTRGQQVTLSCSPISGHRSVSWYQQTPGQGLQFLFEYFSETQRNKGNFPGRFSGRQFSNSRSEMNVSTLELGDSALYLCASSRDGYNDKLFFGSGTQLSVL.

Worth noting for this clonotype: The CDR3 does not end in the conserved phenylalanine or tryptophan, so this is likely a read error. It is unclear where the CDR3 begins or ends on the DNA, so no DNA is shown, and the CDR3 is as TCRdb lists it. The chain couples TRBV2 to TRBJ1-3; whether TRBD1, the table's D call, matches the DNA was not checked. Germline V gene sequence: CDR1 SNHLY, CDR2 FYNNEI. With termini counted, the CDR3 has 10 amino acids. CDR3 amino acids: CASSSGTGIT.

The table lists this clonotype with many counts. The chain combines TRBV7-2 with TRBJ2-7, with D unclear. Germline V gene lookup returns CDR1 SGHTA and CDR2 FQGNSA. Trimming took 4 bases from V and 9 from J, leaving 22 bases between them. This CDR3 has 15 amino acids. Here the CDR3 reads CASSSLRVTRDGQYF. The DNA for the CDR3 is TGTGCCAGCAGCTCCCTACGGGTTACCCGTGACGGGCAGTACTTC.

The chain joins TRBV9 to TRBJ1-4; the match to TRBD1 covers 10 bases. Trimming took 3 bases from V and 8 from J; bases not matched to a gene: 7. The CDR3 loop spans 15 amino acids. The germline V gene encodes CDR1 SGDLS and CDR2 YYNGEE. CDR3 loop: CASSASRDRGEKLFF. The CDR3 region has the DNA TGTGCCAGCAGCGCTAGCCGGGACAGGGGAGAAAAACTGTTTTTT.

This clonotype occurred a few times. The rearrangement joins TRBV18 to TRBJ1-2; D might be TRBD1 (6 bases). Trimming took off 3 bases at V and 5 bases at J, with 19 bases between the two ends. There are 16 residues in the CDR3. Germline lookup yields CDR1 KGHSH and CDR2 LQKENI. The DNA for the CDR3 is TGTGCCAGCTCACCCGCGGCAGGGGCCCAGGTATATGGCTACACCTTC. Its protein is CASSPAAGAQVYGYTF.

This clonotype was picked up many times. The chain has TRBV20-1 and TRBJ1-4; TRBD1 might be the D (5 bases). Germline values: CDR1 DFQATT, CDR2 SNEGSKA (reference sequence). The CDR3 runs 18 residues. The CDR3 spells CRGRRRGVGRATNEKLFF. CDR3 nucleotides: TGCAGGGGCCGCCGTCGAGGGGTGGGGCGCGCAACTAATGAAAAACTGTTTTTT.

There are many counts of this clonotype. This sequence joins TRBV5-6 and TRBJ1-2; D gene unclear. Germline V gene sequence: CDR1 SGHDT, CDR2 YYEEEE. V lost 4 bases, J lost 2 bases, and 12 bases lay in between. The CDR3 loop spans 14 amino acids. CDR3 DNA sequence: TGTGCCAGCAGCCGAGGTCTTGGCAACTATGGCTACACCTTC. Protein: CASSRGLGNYGYTF.

This clonotype occurred many times. The chain joins TRBV7-2 to TRBJ1-6, with 9 bases fitting TRBD1. Trimming at V came to 5 bases and at J to 6 bases, leaving 8 bases not matched to a gene. There are 16 residues in the CDR3. Germline V gene sequence: CDR1 SGHTA, CDR2 FQGNSA. The CDR3 DNA follows: TGTGCCAGCAGCGCCGGGACAGGGAGTCTTAATTCACCCCTCCACTTT. As protein: CASSAGTGSLNSPLHF.

This clonotype was observed many times. Written as DNA, the CDR3 is TGTGCCAGCACCCTAGGGACGGGAGCGGGGACCGGGGAGCTGTTTTTT. The encoded protein is CASTLGTGAGTGELFF. This sequence joins TRBV6-6 and TRBJ2-2; 7 nucleotides agree with TRBD2. In germline, CDR1 is MNHNY, CDR2 SVGAGI (reference sequence). The CDR3 has 16 residues. Trimming cost V 7 bases and J 5 bases; bases outside gene matches: 13.

About this clonotype: One end of the junction does not line up with germline, which may come from a read error. V is TRBV5-1 and J is TRBJ2-1; 8 positions match TRBD1. In germline, CDR1 is SGHRS, CDR2 YFSETQ. The CDR3 runs 17 residues. CDR3 bases: TGCGCCAGCAGCTTGGGCCAGGGGGCGAGGGGGAGGTTTGAGCGGCTCTTC. It codes for CASSLGQGARGRFERLF.